This TCR beta chain emerged from a study of T-cell reconstitution after alpha-beta-depleted transplantation in children. The germline V gene has CDR1 MDHEN and CDR2 SYDVKM. The CDR3 is made up of 14 amino acids. V trimming: 8 bases; J trimming: 6 bases; junction bases outside the gene matches: 6. A TCRbeta library incorporating unique molecular identifiers was prepared. TCRdb used MiXCR to reprocess the PCR reads, holding one entry per CDR3 protein. The table has about 210,000 distinct CDR3 sequences, approximately 19% seen once. The TCR originated in a male patient between 2 and 10 years old who had a stem cell transplant for acute lymphoblastic leukemia, so the T cells may come from the graft donor. The starting material was PBMCs, mostly from graft donor cells, obtained 360 days after TCRalphabeta/CD19-depleted stem cell transplant. The chain combines TRBV28 with TRBJ2-1, with 11 nucleotides matching TRBD2. The CDR3, as DNA: TGTGCCAGCGGGCTAGCGGGGGGCCGCAATGAGCAGTTCTTC. Translating gives CASGLAGGRNEQFF.